This is a list of T cell receptor beta chains from one sample in a study of CD8+ T cells in alopecia areata. The protocol was immunoSEQ multiplex PCR, while the TCRdb copy is restricted to in-frame clones and leaves out a portion. The sample lists roughly 140,000 clones; less than 65% were seen once. The sample here was CD8+ T cells sorted from blood, taken at week 0. All receptors come from a human donor with alopecia areata. CDR3s include the opening cysteine and the closing phenylalanine or tryptophan. The order of the fields is J gene, D gene, clone size, V gene, CDR3 DNA, CDR3 protein. The D gene is left open where the match is weak. Clone sizes are given selectively: once, few, many, or a class where the clone is expanded.

j_gene: TRBJ1-2
d_gene: TRBD1
abundance: .
v_gene: TRBV5-6
CDR3nt: TGTGCCAGCAGCGGAGGGACAGGGACTACCTACTACACCTTC
CDR3aa: CASSGGTGTTYYTF

j_gene: TRBJ1-5
d_gene: .
abundance: .
v_gene: TRBV4-1
CDR3nt: TGCGCCAGCAGCCAAGTAGAGGGGGTTAGCAATCAGCCCCAGCATTTT
CDR3aa: CASSQVEGVSNQPQHF

j_gene: TRBJ2-2
d_gene: TRBD1
abundance: .
v_gene: TRBV9
CDR3nt: TGTGCCAGCAGCGCACCCCACACAGGGGAAACCGGGGAGCTGTTTTTT
CDR3aa: CASSAPHTGETGELFF

j_gene: TRBJ2-7
d_gene: TRBD1
abundance: .
v_gene: TRBV5-4
CDR3nt: TGCGCCAGCAGAAAAGGGGGCCACGAGCAGTACTTC
CDR3aa: CASRKGGHEQYF

j_gene: TRBJ1-2
d_gene: TRBD1
abundance: .
v_gene: TRBV14
CDR3nt: TGTGCCAGCAGCCAAGATCGGGACAGCCCTTGGGGCTACACCTTC
CDR3aa: CASSQDRDSPWGYTF

j_gene: TRBJ2-4
d_gene: .
abundance: few
v_gene: TRBV19
CDR3nt: TGTGCCAGTAGTGGATTGCCTAAAAACATTCAGTACTTC
CDR3aa: CASSGLPKNIQYF

j_gene: TRBJ2-7
d_gene: TRBD1
abundance: .
v_gene: TRBV5-1
CDR3nt: TGCGCCAGCACACCGGGACAGGGTCCCTACGAGCAGTACTTC
CDR3aa: CASTPGQGPYEQYF

j_gene: TRBJ2-1
d_gene: TRBD2
abundance: few
v_gene: TRBV19
CDR3nt: TGTGCCAGTAGTATAACAGCGGGGGCCGGCAATGAGCAGTTCTTC
CDR3aa: CASSITAGAGNEQFF

j_gene: TRBJ2-1
d_gene: TRBD2
abundance: once
v_gene: TRBV7-9
CDR3nt: TGTGCCAGCAGCTCAGGGAGGGATGAGCAGTTCTTC
CDR3aa: CASSSGRDEQFF

j_gene: TRBJ1-1
d_gene: .
abundance: .
v_gene: TRBV14
CDR3nt: TGTGCCAGCAGCCAAGGAGGCCTTAGGGCTTTCTTT
CDR3aa: CASSQGGLRAFF

j_gene: TRBJ2-7
d_gene: .
abundance: few
v_gene: TRBV29-1
CDR3nt: TGCAGCGTTATGGGGGGCAAGTCTGGGCAGTACTTC
CDR3aa: CSVMGGKSGQYF

j_gene: TRBJ2-3
d_gene: .
abundance: .
v_gene: TRBV7-3
CDR3nt: TGTGCCAGCAGCCAAACCTCGATCGAGGATACGCAGTATTTT
CDR3aa: CASSQTSIEDTQYF

j_gene: TRBJ2-7
d_gene: .
abundance: .
v_gene: TRBV4-3
CDR3nt: TGCGCCAGCAGCCAAGACCGGCCCTCCTACGAGCAGTACTTC
CDR3aa: CASSQDRPSYEQYF

j_gene: TRBJ2-2
d_gene: .
abundance: few
v_gene: TRBV4-3
CDR3nt: TGCGCCAGCAGCCAAGATAGGGACGGGTACACCGGGGAGCTGTTTTTT
CDR3aa: CASSQDRDGYTGELFF

j_gene: TRBJ1-1
d_gene: .
abundance: few
v_gene: TRBV27
CDR3nt: TGTGCCAGCAGAGATAGGGGTGACACTGAAGCTTTCTTT
CDR3aa: CASRDRGDTEAFF

j_gene: TRBJ1-2
d_gene: .
abundance: .
v_gene: TRBV29-1
CDR3nt: TGCAGCGCCACTGGCGCCACTAACTATGGCTACACCTTC
CDR3aa: CSATGATNYGYTF

j_gene: TRBJ2-1
d_gene: .
abundance: .
v_gene: TRBV7-9
CDR3nt: TGTGCCGCGGGGCAGCGGTACAATGAGCAGTTCTTC
CDR3aa: CAAGQRYNEQFF

j_gene: TRBJ1-4
d_gene: TRBD1
abundance: few
v_gene: TRBV7-9
CDR3nt: TGTGCCAGCAGCCCCCCAGACAGGGGTGGAAAACTGTTTTTT
CDR3aa: CASSPPDRGGKLFF

j_gene: TRBJ2-1
d_gene: .
abundance: .
v_gene: TRBV29-1
CDR3nt: TGCAGCGGACGAACTAGTATTTGGGGGAATGAGCAGTTCTTC
CDR3aa: CSGRTSIWGNEQFF

j_gene: TRBJ2-7
d_gene: .
abundance: many
v_gene: TRBV5-1
CDR3nt: TGCGCCAGCAGCGGGACCCCTAACTACGAGCAGTACTTC
CDR3aa: CASSGTPNYEQYF

j_gene: TRBJ1-5
d_gene: .
abundance: once
v_gene: TRBV7-9
CDR3nt: TGTGCCAGCACCATAGGGGGTCAGCCCCAGCATTTT
CDR3aa: CASTIGGQPQHF

j_gene: TRBJ2-2
d_gene: .
abundance: .
v_gene: TRBV29-1
CDR3nt: TGCAGCGTTCCGGGACGAATCACCGGGGAGCTGTTTTTT
CDR3aa: CSVPGRITGELFF

j_gene: TRBJ1-2
d_gene: .
abundance: few
v_gene: TRBV7-9
CDR3nt: TGTGCCAGCAGCCTGGACCCGGATGGCTACACCTTC
CDR3aa: CASSLDPDGYTF